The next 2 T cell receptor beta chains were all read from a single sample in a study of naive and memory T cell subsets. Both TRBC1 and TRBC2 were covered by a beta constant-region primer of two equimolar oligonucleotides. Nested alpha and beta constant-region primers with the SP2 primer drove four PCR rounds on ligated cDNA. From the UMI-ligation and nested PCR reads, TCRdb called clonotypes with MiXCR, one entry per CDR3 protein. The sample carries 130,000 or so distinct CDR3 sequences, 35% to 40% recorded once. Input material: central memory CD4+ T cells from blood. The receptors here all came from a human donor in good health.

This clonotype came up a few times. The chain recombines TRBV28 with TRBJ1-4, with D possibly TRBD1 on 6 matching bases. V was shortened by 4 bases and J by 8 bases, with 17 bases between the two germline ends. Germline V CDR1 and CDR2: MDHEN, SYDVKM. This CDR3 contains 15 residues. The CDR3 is CASSSVQGGREKLFF. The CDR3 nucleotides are TGTGCCAGCAGTTCCGTACAGGGTGGAAGAGAAAAACTGTTTTTT.

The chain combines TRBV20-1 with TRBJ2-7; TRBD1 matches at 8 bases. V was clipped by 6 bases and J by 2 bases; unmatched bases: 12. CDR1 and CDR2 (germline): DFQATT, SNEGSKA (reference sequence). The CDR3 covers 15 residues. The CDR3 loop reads CSASKQGEYTYEQYF. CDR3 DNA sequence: TGCAGTGCATCAAAACAGGGGGAGTACACCTACGAGCAGTACTTC.